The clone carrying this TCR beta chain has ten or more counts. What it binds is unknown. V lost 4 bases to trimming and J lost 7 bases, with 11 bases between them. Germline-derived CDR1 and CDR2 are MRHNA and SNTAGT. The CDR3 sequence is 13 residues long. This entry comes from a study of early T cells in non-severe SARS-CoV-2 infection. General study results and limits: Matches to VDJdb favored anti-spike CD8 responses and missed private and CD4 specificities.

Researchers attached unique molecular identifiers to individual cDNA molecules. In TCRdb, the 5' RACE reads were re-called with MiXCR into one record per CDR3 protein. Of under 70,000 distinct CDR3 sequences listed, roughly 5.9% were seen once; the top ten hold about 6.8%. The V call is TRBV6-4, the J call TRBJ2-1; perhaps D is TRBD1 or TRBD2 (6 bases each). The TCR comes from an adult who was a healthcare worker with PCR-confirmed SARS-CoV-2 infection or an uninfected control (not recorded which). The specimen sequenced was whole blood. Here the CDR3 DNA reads TGTGCCAGCAGTGTCGGGGGCGAAAATGAGCAGTTCTTC. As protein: CASSVGGENEQFF.